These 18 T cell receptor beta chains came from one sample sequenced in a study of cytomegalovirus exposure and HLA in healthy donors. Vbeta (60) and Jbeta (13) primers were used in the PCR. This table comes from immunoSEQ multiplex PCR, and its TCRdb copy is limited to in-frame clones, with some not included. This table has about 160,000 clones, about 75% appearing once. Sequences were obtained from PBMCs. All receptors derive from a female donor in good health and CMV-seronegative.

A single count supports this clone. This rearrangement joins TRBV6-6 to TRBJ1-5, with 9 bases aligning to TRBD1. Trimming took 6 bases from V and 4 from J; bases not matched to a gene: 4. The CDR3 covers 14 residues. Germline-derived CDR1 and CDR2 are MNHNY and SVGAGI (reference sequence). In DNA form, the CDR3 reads TGTGCCAGCAGCCTGGGACAGGGAAATCAGCCCCAGCATTTT. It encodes CASSLGQGNQPQHF.

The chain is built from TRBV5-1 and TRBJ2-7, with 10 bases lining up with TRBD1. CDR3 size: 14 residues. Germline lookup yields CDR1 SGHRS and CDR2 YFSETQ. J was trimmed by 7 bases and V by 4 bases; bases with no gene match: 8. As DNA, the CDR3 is TGCGCCAGCAGCAGGACAGGGGGGGTGGAAGAGCAGTACTTC. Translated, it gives CASSRTGGVEEQYF.

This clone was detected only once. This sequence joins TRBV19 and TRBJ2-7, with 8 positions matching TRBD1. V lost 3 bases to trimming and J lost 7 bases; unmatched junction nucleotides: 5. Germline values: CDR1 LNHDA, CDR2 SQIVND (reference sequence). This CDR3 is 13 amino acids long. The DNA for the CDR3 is TGTGCCAGTAGTATGGACAGGGTGGAAGAGCAGTACTTC. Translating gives CASSMDRVEEQYF. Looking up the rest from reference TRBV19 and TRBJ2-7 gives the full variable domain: DGGITQSPKYLFRKEGQNVTLSCEQNLNHDAMYWYRQDPGQGLRLIYYSQIVNDFQKGDIAEGYSVSREKKESFPLTVTSAQKNPTAFYLCASSMDRVEEQYFGPGTRLTVT.

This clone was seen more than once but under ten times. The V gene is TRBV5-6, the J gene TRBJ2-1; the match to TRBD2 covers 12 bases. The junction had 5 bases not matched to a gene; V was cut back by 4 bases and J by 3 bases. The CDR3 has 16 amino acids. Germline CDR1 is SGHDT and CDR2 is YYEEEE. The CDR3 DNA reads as TGTGCCAGCAGCGAACTAGCGGGGGGCCTCTACAATGAGCAGTTCTTC. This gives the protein CASSELAGGLYNEQFF.

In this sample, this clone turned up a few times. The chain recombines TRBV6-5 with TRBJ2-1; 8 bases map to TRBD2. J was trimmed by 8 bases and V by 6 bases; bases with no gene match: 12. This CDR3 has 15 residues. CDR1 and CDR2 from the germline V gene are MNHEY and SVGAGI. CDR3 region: CASSHTSGRGDEQFF. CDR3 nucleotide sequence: TGTGCCAGCAGCCACACTAGCGGCCGAGGGGATGAGCAGTTCTTC.

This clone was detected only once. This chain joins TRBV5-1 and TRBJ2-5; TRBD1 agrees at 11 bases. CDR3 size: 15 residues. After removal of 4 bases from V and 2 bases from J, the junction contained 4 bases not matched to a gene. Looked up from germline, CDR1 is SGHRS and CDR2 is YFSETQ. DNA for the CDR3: TGCGCCAGCAGCGTAGGGACAGGGGGGCAAGAGACCCAGTACTTC. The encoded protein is CASSVGTGGQETQYF.

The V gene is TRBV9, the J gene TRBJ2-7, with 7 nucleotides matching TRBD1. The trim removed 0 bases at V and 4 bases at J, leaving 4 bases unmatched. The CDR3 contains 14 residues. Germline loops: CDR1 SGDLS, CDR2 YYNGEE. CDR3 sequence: CASSVEVTGYEQYF. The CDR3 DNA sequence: TGTGCCAGCAGCGTAGAGGTGACAGGGTACGAGCAGTACTTC.

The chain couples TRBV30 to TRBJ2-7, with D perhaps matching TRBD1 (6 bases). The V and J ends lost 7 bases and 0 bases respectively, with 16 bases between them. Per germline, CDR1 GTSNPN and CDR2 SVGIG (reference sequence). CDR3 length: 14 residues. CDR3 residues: CASTRGPTSYEQYF. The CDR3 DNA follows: TGTGCCTCCACCAGGGGCCCAACCTCCTACGAGCAGTACTTC. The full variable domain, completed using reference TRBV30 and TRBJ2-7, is SQTIHQWPATLVQPVGSPLSLECTVEGTSNPNLYWYRQAAGRGLQLLFYSVGIGQISSEVPQNLSASRPQDRQFILSSKKLLLSDSGFYLCASTRGPTSYEQYFGPGTRLTVT.

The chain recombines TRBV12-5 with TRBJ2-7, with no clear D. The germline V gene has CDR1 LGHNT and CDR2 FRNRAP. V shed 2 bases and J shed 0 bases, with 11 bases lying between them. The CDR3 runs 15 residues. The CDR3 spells CASGLLTLSSYEQYF. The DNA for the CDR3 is TGTGCTAGTGGTTTGCTTACACTAAGCTCCTACGAGCAGTACTTC.

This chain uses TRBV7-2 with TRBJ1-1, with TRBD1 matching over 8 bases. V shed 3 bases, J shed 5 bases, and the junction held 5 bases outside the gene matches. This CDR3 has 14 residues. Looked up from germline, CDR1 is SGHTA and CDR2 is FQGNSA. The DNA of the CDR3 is TGTGCCAGCAGCTTCCGACAGGGGCGGACTGAAGCTTTCTTT. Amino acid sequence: CASSFRQGRTEAFF.

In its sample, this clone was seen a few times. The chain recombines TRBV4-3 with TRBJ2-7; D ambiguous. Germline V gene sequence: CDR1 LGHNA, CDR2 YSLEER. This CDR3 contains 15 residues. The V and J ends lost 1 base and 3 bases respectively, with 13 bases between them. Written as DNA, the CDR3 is TGCGCCAGCAGCCAAGTCCGCCAGGATCTCTACGAGCAGTACTTC. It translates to CASSQVRQDLYEQYF.

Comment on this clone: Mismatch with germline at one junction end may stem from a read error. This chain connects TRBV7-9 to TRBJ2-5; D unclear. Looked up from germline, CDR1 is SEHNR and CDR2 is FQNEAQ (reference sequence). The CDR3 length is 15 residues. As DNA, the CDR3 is TGTTCCAGCAGCCCCGGGTCACCCCACCAAGAGACCCAGTACTTC. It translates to CSSSPGSPHQETQYF.

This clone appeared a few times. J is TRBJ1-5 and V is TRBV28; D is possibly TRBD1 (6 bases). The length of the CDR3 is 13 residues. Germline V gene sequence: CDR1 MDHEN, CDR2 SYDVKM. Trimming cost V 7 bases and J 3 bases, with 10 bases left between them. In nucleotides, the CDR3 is TGTGCCAGCACCGGACAGCTCAATCAGCCCCAGCATTTT. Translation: CASTGQLNQPQHF.

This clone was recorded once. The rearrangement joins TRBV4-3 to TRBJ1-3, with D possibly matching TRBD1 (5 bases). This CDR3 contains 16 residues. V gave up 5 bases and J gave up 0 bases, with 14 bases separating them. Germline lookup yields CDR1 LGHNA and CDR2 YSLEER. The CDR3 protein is CASSSTGDFSGNTIYF. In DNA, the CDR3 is TGCGCCAGCAGCTCGACCGGGGACTTCTCTGGAAACACCATATATTTT.

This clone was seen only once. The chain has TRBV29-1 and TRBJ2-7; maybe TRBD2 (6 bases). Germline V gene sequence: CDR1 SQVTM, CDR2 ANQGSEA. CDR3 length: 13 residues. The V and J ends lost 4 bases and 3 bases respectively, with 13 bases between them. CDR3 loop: CSVVGLPNYEQYF. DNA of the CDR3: TGCAGCGTTGTTGGACTACCTAACTACGAGCAGTACTTC.

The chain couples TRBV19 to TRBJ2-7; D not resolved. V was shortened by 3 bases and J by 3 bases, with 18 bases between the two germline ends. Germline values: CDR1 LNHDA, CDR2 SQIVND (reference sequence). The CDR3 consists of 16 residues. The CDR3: CASSIAQKSEVYEQYF. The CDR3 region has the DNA TGTGCCAGTAGTATCGCCCAGAAGAGTGAGGTCTACGAGCAGTACTTC.

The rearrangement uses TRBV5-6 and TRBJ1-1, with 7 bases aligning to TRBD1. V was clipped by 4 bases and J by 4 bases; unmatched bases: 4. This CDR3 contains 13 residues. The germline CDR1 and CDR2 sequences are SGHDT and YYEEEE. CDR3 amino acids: CASSPQGVTEAFF. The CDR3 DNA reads TGTGCCAGCAGCCCTCAGGGGGTCACTGAAGCTTTCTTT.

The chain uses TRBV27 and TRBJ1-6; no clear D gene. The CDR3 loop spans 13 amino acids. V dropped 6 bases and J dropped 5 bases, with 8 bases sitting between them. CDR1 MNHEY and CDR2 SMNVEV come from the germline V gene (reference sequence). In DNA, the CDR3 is TGTGCCAGCAGCCCGATAGATAATTCACCCCTCCACTTT. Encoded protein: CASSPIDNSPLHF.